This TCR beta chain is from a study of T cells in Graves' hyperthyroidism and ophthalmopathy. The patients, who ranged from 18 to 65 in age, presented with newly diagnosed hyperthyroidism lasting under 2 months. Authors of the study amplified TCR beta CDR3 regions from RNA transcripts. The TCR CDR3 was amplified in a first-round RT-PCR using the HTBI primer set. A single record per CDR3 protein comes from TCRdb applying MiXCR to the multiplex PCR reads. The table has 650,000 to 750,000 distinct CDR3 sequences, around 15% seen once. With 0 bases clipped from V and 6 bases from J, the junction kept 2 bases outside the gene matches. CDR1 is SEHNR, CDR2 FQNEAQ, per germline (reference sequence). This CDR3 is 15 amino acids long. This clonotype was counted a few times.

The source is a woman aged 18-29 years with Graves' hyperthyroidism. The rearrangement joins TRBV7-9 to TRBJ2-2; 9 nucleotides line up with TRBD1. The sequenced sample consisted of blood. CDR3 residues: CASSLAGQGPGELFF. CDR3 bases: TGTGCCAGCAGCTTAGCCGGACAGGGGCCCGGGGAGCTGTTTTTT.